A selection of T cell receptor beta chains follows, all from one sample in a study of T cells in Graves' hyperthyroidism and ophthalmopathy. TCRdb reanalysed the multiplex PCR reads using MiXCR and keeps one entry per CDR3 protein. Counted here are about 600,000 distinct CDR3 sequences, about 14% occurring once; the ten biggest clones make up roughly an eighth. The specimen was blood. All receptors derive from a woman between 45 and 60 years old with Graves' ophthalmopathy. Both conserved end residues are part of each CDR3. D genes are given only for firm matches. Some rows mark clone size as missing; the rest say once, few, many or name a class of expanded clone.

clone_size: many; d_call: TRBD1; v_call: TRBV5-8; j_call: TRBJ1-1; cdr3_aa: CASTHVVDRGRTMNTEAFF; cdr3_nt: TGTGCCAGCACCCACGTGGTGGACAGGGGGCGAACCATGAACACTGAAGCTTTCTTT
clone_size: few; d_call: NA; v_call: TRBV6-2/TRBV6-3; j_call: TRBJ2-7; cdr3_aa: CASRPLGDDEQYF; cdr3_nt: TGTGCCAGTCGGCCATTAGGGGACGACGAGCAGTACTTC
clone_size: many; d_call: NA; v_call: TRBV3-2; j_call: TRBJ2-1; cdr3_aa: CASSQVTSEQFF; cdr3_nt: TGTGCCAGCAGCCAGGTCACTAGCGAGCAGTTCTTC
clone_size: few; d_call: NA; v_call: TRBV10-3; j_call: TRBJ2-5; cdr3_aa: CAISPDREGGTQYF; cdr3_nt: TGTGCCATCAGCCCGGACAGGGAGGGAGGGACCCAGTACTTC
clone_size: many; d_call: TRBD2; v_call: TRBV5-6; j_call: TRBJ2-3; cdr3_aa: CASSLALAGGFTDTQYF; cdr3_nt: TGTGCCAGCAGCTTGGCGTTGGCGGGAGGTTTCACAGATACGCAGTATTTT
clone_size: few; d_call: NA; v_call: TRBV24-1; j_call: TRBJ2-2; cdr3_aa: CATSEDSVSGELFF; cdr3_nt: TGTGCCACCAGTGAAGATTCTGTTAGCGGGGAGCTGTTTTTT
clone_size: many; d_call: TRBD2; v_call: TRBV7-2; j_call: TRBJ2-3; cdr3_aa: CASSSGRGGTDTQYF; cdr3_nt: TGTGCCAGCAGCTCTGGGCGGGGGGGCACAGATACGCAGTATTTT
clone_size: many; d_call: TRBD1; v_call: TRBV3-1; j_call: TRBJ1-2; cdr3_aa: CASSQRDRAGGYTF; cdr3_nt: TGTGCCAGCAGCCAACGAGACAGGGCCGGCGGCTACACCTTC
clone_size: NA; d_call: NA; v_call: TRBV14; j_call: TRBJ1-6; cdr3_aa: CASSQDRGGHSPLHF; cdr3_nt: TGTGCCAGCAGCCAAGATCGCGGGGGTCATTCACCCCTCCACTTT
clone_size: many; d_call: TRBD2; v_call: TRBV10-3; j_call: TRBJ2-1; cdr3_aa: CAISETAGGNYNEQFF; cdr3_nt: TGTGCCATCAGTGAGACGGCGGGAGGTAATTACAATGAGCAGTTCTTC
clone_size: many; d_call: TRBD1; v_call: TRBV11-2; j_call: TRBJ2-1; cdr3_aa: CASSLRGQGLQFF; cdr3_nt: TGTGCCAGCAGCTTAAGGGGACAGGGTCTTCAGTTCTTC
clone_size: NA; d_call: NA; v_call: TRBV6-1; j_call: TRBJ1-1; cdr3_aa: CASSELTIVAEAFF; cdr3_nt: TGTGCCAGCAGTGAACTTACGATCGTCGCTGAAGCTTTCTTT
clone_size: many; d_call: NA; v_call: TRBV2; j_call: TRBJ2-5; cdr3_aa: CASSGTSPGAQYF; cdr3_nt: TGTGCCAGCAGTGGGACCTCCCCCGGGGCCCAGTACTTC
clone_size: many; d_call: NA; v_call: TRBV9; j_call: TRBJ2-3; cdr3_aa: CASSVAGVITDTQYF; cdr3_nt: TGTGCCAGCAGCGTAGCGGGAGTAATAACAGATACGCAGTATTTT
clone_size: NA; d_call: NA; v_call: TRBV28; j_call: TRBJ1-1; cdr3_aa: CASSAFREAEAFF; cdr3_nt: TGTGCCAGCAGTGCCTTCCGGGAGGCTGAAGCTTTCTTT
clone_size: many; d_call: NA; v_call: TRBV28; j_call: TRBJ2-3; cdr3_aa: CASSSKGDFWGTDTQYF; cdr3_nt: TGTGCCAGCAGCTCTAAGGGGGATTTTTGGGGCACAGATACGCAGTATTTT
clone_size: many; d_call: TRBD1; v_call: TRBV2; j_call: TRBJ2-1; cdr3_aa: CASHLDRALNEQFF; cdr3_nt: TGTGCCAGCCATTTAGACAGGGCCCTCAATGAGCAGTTCTTC
clone_size: many; d_call: TRBD1; v_call: TRBV12-5; j_call: TRBJ1-1; cdr3_aa: CASGLVGTGAGTEAFF; cdr3_nt: TGTGCTAGTGGTTTGGTGGGGACAGGGGCTGGGACTGAAGCTTTCTTT
clone_size: many; d_call: NA; v_call: TRBV6-5; j_call: TRBJ2-5; cdr3_aa: CASSYSTREEETQYF; cdr3_nt: TGTGCCAGCAGTTACTCGACCAGGGAGGAAGAGACCCAGTACTTC
clone_size: many; d_call: NA; v_call: TRBV6-1; j_call: TRBJ1-1; cdr3_aa: CASSPPTQGYHPEAFF; cdr3_nt: TGTGCCAGCAGTCCCCCTACACAGGGCTACCACCCTGAAGCTTTCTTT
clone_size: many; d_call: NA; v_call: TRBV12-3/TRBV12-4; j_call: TRBJ2-3; cdr3_aa: CASTSSSSASTDTQYF; cdr3_nt: TGTGCCAGCACCTCAAGCTCTTCCGCTAGCACAGATACGCAGTATTTT
clone_size: NA; d_call: NA; v_call: TRBV7-9; j_call: TRBJ1-2; cdr3_aa: CASSFRDTSSGYTF; cdr3_nt: TGTGCCAGCAGCTTTCGGGACACCTCCTCTGGCTACACCTTC
clone_size: many; d_call: TRBD1; v_call: TRBV11-3; j_call: TRBJ1-1; cdr3_aa: CASSLGGQGNTEAFF; cdr3_nt: TGTGCCAGCAGCTTAGGTGGACAGGGCAACACTGAAGCTTTCTTT
clone_size: many; d_call: NA; v_call: TRBV24-1; j_call: TRBJ2-7; cdr3_aa: CATSDIGFPYEQYF; cdr3_nt: TGTGCCACCAGTGATATTGGTTTTCCCTACGAGCAGTACTTC
clone_size: NA; d_call: NA; v_call: TRBV7-6; j_call: TRBJ1-4; cdr3_aa: CASSHNLGRSNEKLFF; cdr3_nt: TGTGCCAGCAGTCACAATTTGGGCAGATCTAATGAAAAACTGTTTTTT
clone_size: many; d_call: NA; v_call: TRBV6-1; j_call: TRBJ2-6; cdr3_aa: CASSDVFGPLSGANVLTF; cdr3_nt: TGTGCCAGCAGTGATGTGTTTGGACCCTTATCTGGGGCCAACGTCCTGACTTTC
clone_size: many; d_call: TRBD2; v_call: TRBV20-1; j_call: TRBJ2-1; cdr3_aa: CSARVALAGYNEQFF; cdr3_nt: TGCAGTGCTAGAGTAGCGCTAGCGGGTTACAATGAGCAGTTCTTC
clone_size: few; d_call: TRBD1; v_call: TRBV19; j_call: TRBJ1-2; cdr3_aa: CASTTGAANYGYTF; cdr3_nt: TGTGCCAGTACCACAGGGGCCGCTAACTATGGCTACACCTTC
clone_size: many; d_call: TRBD1; v_call: TRBV28; j_call: TRBJ2-7; cdr3_aa: CASRPTGVGTYEQYF; cdr3_nt: TGTGCCAGCAGACCGACAGGGGTGGGGACCTACGAGCAGTACTTC
clone_size: NA; d_call: NA; v_call: TRBV19; j_call: TRBJ1-5; cdr3_aa: CASSIQYQPQHF; cdr3_nt: TGTGCCAGTAGTATTCAGTATCAGCCCCAGCATTTT
clone_size: many; d_call: NA; v_call: TRBV4-3; j_call: TRBJ2-5; cdr3_aa: CASSQENRDNQETQYF; cdr3_nt: TGCGCCAGCAGCCAAGAGAACCGGGACAACCAAGAGACCCAGTACTTC
clone_size: NA; d_call: NA; v_call: TRBV7-9; j_call: TRBJ1-5; cdr3_aa: CASSSQADQPQHF; cdr3_nt: TGTGCCAGCAGCTCACAGGCTGATCAGCCCCAGCATTTT
clone_size: many; d_call: NA; v_call: TRBV6-1; j_call: TRBJ2-3; cdr3_aa: CASSGGTGTDTQYF; cdr3_nt: TGTGCCAGCAGTGGCGGGACAGGCACAGATACGCAGTATTTT
clone_size: NA; d_call: NA; v_call: TRBV6-1; j_call: TRBJ2-6; cdr3_aa: CASSERIQASGTF; cdr3_nt: TGTGCCAGCAGTGAAAGGATACAGGCGAGCGGGACTTTC